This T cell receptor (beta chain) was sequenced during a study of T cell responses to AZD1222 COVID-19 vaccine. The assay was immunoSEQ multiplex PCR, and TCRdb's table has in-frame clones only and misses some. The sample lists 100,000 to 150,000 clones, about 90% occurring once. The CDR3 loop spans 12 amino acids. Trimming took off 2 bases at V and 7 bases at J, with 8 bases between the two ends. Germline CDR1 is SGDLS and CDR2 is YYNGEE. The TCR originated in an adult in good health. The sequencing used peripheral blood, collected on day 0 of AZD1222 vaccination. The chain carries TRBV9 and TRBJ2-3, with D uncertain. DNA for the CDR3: TGTGCCAGCAGCGTTAACTCCCATACGCAGTATTTT. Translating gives CASSVNSHTQYF. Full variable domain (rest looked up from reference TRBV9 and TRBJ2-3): DSGVTQTPKHLITATGQRVTLRCSPRSGDLSVYWYQQSLDQGLQFLIQYYNGEERAKGNILERFSAQQFPDLHSELNLSSLELGDSALYFCASSVNSHTQYFGPGTRLTVL.